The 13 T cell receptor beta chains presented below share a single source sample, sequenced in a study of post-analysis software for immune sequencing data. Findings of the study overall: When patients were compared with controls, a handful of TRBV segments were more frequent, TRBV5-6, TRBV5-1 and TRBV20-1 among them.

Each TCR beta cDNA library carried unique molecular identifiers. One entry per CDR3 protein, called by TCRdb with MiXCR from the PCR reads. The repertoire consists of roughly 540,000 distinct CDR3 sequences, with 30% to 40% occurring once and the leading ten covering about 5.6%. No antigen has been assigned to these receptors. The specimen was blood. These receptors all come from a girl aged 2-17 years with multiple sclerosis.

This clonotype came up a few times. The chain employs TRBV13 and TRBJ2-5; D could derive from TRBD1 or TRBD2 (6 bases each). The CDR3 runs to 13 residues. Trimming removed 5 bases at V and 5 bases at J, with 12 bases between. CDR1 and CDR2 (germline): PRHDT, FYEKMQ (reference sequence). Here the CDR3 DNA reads TGTGCCAGCAGCGGGGGGCGGGTCGAGACCCAGTACTTC. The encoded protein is CASSGGRVETQYF.

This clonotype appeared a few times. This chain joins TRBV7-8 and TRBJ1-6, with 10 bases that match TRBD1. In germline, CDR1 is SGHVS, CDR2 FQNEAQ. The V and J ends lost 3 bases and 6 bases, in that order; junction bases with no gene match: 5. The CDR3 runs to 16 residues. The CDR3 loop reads CASSFNRDRGNSPLHF. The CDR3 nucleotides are TGTGCCAGCAGCTTCAACCGGGACAGGGGTAATTCACCCCTCCACTTT.

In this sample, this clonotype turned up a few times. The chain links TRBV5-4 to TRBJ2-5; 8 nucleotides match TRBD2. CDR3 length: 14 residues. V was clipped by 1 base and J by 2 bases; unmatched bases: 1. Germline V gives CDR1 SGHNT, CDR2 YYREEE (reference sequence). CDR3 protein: CASSLPSGQETQYF. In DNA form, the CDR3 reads TGTGCCAGCAGCTTGCCTAGCGGGCAAGAGACCCAGTACTTC.

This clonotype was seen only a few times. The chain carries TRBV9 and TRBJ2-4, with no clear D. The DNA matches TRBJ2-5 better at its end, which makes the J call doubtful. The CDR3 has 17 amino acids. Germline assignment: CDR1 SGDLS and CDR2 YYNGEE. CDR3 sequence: CASSPGYTGPGEETQYF. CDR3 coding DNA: TGTGCCAGCAGCCCCGGGTATACGGGTCCTGGGGAAGAGACCCAGTACTTC.

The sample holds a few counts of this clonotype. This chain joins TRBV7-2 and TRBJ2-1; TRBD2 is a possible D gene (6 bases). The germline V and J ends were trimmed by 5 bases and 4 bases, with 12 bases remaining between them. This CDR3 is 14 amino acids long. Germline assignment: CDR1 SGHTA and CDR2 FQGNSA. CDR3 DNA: TGTGCCAGCAGCAAAACTAGCACATACAATGAGCAGTTCTTC. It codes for CASSKTSTYNEQFF.

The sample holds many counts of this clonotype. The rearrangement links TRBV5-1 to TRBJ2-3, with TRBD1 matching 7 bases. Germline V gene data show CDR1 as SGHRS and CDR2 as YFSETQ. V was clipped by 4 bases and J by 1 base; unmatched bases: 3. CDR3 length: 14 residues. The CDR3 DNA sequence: TGCGCCAGCAGCAAAGGACAGGGCACAGATACGCAGTATTTT. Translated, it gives CASSKGQGTDTQYF. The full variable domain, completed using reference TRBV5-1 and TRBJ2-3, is KAGVTQTPRYLIKTRGQQVTLSCSPISGHRSVSWYQQTPGQGLQFLFEYFSETQRNKGNFPGRFSGRQFSNSRSEMNVSTLELGDSALYLCASSKGQGTDTQYFGPGTRLTVL.

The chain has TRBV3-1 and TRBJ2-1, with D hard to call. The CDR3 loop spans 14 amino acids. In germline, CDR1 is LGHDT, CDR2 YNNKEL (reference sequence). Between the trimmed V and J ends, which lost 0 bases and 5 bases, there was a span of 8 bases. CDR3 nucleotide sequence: TGTGCCAGCAGCCAAGATTGGAAGCACAATGAGCAGTTCTTC. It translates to CASSQDWKHNEQFF.

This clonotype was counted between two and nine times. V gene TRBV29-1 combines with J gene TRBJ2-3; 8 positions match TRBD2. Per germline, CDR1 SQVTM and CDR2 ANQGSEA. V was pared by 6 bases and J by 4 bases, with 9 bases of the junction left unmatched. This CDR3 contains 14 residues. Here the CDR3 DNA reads TGCAGCGTCAGGACTAGCTCCCCTGCAGATACGCAGTATTTT. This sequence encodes CSVRTSSPADTQYF.

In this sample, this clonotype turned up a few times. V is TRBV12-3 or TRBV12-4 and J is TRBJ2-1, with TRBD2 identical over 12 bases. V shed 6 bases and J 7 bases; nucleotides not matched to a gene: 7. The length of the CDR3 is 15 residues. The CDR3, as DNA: TGTGCCAGCAGCCTTCTAGCGGGGGGGGGGAATGAGCAGTTCTTC. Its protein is CASSLLAGGGNEQFF.

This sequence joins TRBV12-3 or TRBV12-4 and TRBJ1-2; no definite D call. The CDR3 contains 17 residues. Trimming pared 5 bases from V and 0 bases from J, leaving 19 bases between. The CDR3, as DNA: TGTGCCAGCAGTCCTCCCTTCACCGGCGGGCCTAACTATGGCTACACCTTC. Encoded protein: CASSPPFTGGPNYGYTF.

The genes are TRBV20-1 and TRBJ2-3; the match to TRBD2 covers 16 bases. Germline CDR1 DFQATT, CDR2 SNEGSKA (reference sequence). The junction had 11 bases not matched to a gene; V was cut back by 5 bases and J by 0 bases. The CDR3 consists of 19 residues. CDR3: CSAPPGLAGGAPSTDTQYF. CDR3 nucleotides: TGCAGTGCTCCACCGGGACTAGCGGGGGGGGCCCCTAGCACAGATACGCAGTATTTT.

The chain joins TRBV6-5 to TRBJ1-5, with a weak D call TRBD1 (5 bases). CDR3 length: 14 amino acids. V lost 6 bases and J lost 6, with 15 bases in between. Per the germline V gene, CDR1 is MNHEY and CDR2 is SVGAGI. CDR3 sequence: CASRPTVLSQPQHF. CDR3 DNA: TGTGCCAGCAGACCGACAGTTCTCAGTCAGCCCCAGCATTTT.

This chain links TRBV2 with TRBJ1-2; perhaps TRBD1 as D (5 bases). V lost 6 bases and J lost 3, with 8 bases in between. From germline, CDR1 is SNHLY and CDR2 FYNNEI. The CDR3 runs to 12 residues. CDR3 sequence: CASSEGHYGYTF. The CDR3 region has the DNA TGTGCCAGCAGCGAGGGGCACTATGGCTACACCTTC.